The rows below give T cell receptor beta chains drawn from one sample of a study of blood T cell repertoires in COVID-19. The protocol was immunoSEQ multiplex PCR, while the TCRdb copy is restricted to in-frame clones and leaves out a portion. The table lists 130,000 or so clones, about nine tenths of them singletons. The sequenced sample consisted of peripheral blood. The receptors here all came from a man between 40 and 49 years old with acute or convalescent COVID-19. Each CDR3 is given with its conserved first and last residue. D genes are given only for firm matches. A row's size may be missing; if present it is once, few, many or a size class.

>TRBJ2-1|TRBV5-1|-|-
CASSARGNEQFF
TGCGCCAGCAGCGCCCGGGGCAATGAGCAGTTCTTC
>TRBJ2-2|TRBV30|TRBD1|-
CAWNDRETGELFF
TGTGCCTGGAATGACAGGGAAACCGGGGAGCTGTTTTTT
>TRBJ1-6|TRBV9|-|-
CASSGRTLGVSSYNSPLHF
TGTGCCAGCAGCGGAAGGACACTTGGCGTAAGCTCCTATAATTCACCCCTCCACTTT
>TRBJ1-4|TRBV12-3/TRBV12-4|-|once
CASSLDLAGLFF
TGTGCCAGCAGTTTAGACTTGGCAGGGCTGTTTTTT
>TRBJ2-2|TRBV7-8|-|-
CASSPIAIGELFF
TGTGCCAGCAGCCCCATAGCTATCGGGGAGCTGTTTTTT
>TRBJ2-2|TRBV21-1|-|-
CASSIPTSREISPSGTGELFF
TGTGCCAGCAGTATTCCAACTTCCAGGGAAATTAGCCCTAGTGGTACCGGGGAGCTGTTTTTT
>TRBJ2-1|TRBV30|TRBD2|-
CAWSAGGHVYNEQFF
TGTGCCTGGTCAGCGGGAGGGCATGTCTACAATGAGCAGTTCTTC
>TRBJ1-4|TRBV18|-|-
CASSPGNTWEKLFF
TGTGCCAGCTCACCAGGCAACACGTGGGAAAAACTGTTTTTT
>TRBJ1-5|TRBV10-2|-|-
CASSEQGGQPQHF
TGCGCCAGCAGTGAGCAGGGCGGTCAGCCCCAGCATTTT
>TRBJ1-2|TRBV30|TRBD1|-
CAWSVRDRPFGGYTF
TGTGCCTGGAGTGTTCGGGACAGGCCCTTCGGGGGCTACACCTTC
>TRBJ1-6|TRBV6-5|-|-
CASKVRGSPLHF
TGTGCCAGCAAGGTCCGGGGTTCACCCCTCCACTTT
>TRBJ2-1|TRBV25-1|TRBD2|-
CASSDPGTSGDNEQFF
TGTGCCAGCAGTGATCCCGGGACTAGCGGGGACAATGAGCAGTTCTTC
>TRBJ1-5|TRBV19|-|-
CASSTERLQPQHF
TGTGCCAGTAGTACGGAGAGACTTCAGCCCCAGCATTTT
>TRBJ1-5|TRBV19|TRBD1|-
CASSPATKTTGDNQPQHF
TGTGCCAGTAGTCCAGCCACGAAAACAACAGGGGACAATCAGCCCCAGCATTTT
>TRBJ1-2|TRBV5-1|-|-
CASSERANYGYTF
TGCGCCAGCAGTGAAAGAGCTAACTATGGCTACACCTTC
>TRBJ1-5|TRBV6-2/TRBV6-3|-|-
CASSPAGFSNQPQHF
TGTGCCAGCAGCCCGGCCGGGTTTAGCAATCAGCCCCAGCATTTT
>TRBJ2-1|TRBV27|TRBD1|-
CASTSWTGLSYNEQFF
TGTGCCAGCACCTCATGGACAGGACTCTCCTACAATGAGCAGTTCTTC
>TRBJ2-1|TRBV24-1|TRBD2|-
CATSVGLAGNSYNEQFF
TGTGCCACCAGTGTAGGACTAGCGGGGAACTCCTACAATGAGCAGTTCTTC
>TRBJ2-3|TRBV18|-|-
CASSPKAGGTDTQYF
TGTGCCAGCTCACCCAAAGCGGGTGGCACAGATACGCAGTATTTT
>TRBJ1-2|TRBV15|TRBD1|-
CATSSRTGDPYGYTF
TGTGCCACCAGCTCTCGGACAGGTGACCCCTATGGCTACACCTTC
>TRBJ2-5|TRBV5-1|-|-
CASRPILAGQETQYF
TGCGCCAGCAGACCCATTTTGGCGGGCCAAGAGACCCAGTACTTC